The 22 T cell receptor beta chains below all came from one sample that was sequenced in a study of cytomegalovirus exposure and HLA in healthy donors. PCR employed 60 Vbeta and 13 Jbeta primers. Produced via immunoSEQ multiplex PCR; TCRdb's table is partial and in-frame only. The profile shows around 220,000 clones, 60% to 85% of them singletons. The sequenced material came from PBMCs. The receptor set was obtained from a man aged 35 to 55 in good health and CMV-seronegative.

This sequence joins TRBV7-2 and TRBJ2-1, with 7 bases identical to TRBD2. The CDR3 loop spans 13 amino acids. V lost 3 bases to trimming and J lost 12 bases; unmatched junction nucleotides: 8. CDR1 is SGHTA, CDR2 FQGNSA, per germline. The CDR3 protein is CASSLLAARGQFF. In nucleotides, the CDR3 is TGTGCCAGCAGCTTGCTAGCGGCCCGAGGGCAGTTCTTC.

The J gene is TRBJ1-1, the V gene TRBV5-1; D is unresolved. The CDR3 extends over 13 amino acids. The germline gives CDR1 SGHRS, CDR2 YFSETQ. The V and J ends lost 2 bases and 1 base respectively, with 6 bases between them. The CDR3 loop reads CASSFGRNTEAFF. The CDR3 nucleotides read TGCGCCAGCAGCTTCGGTAGGAACACTGAAGCTTTCTTT.

The rearrangement links TRBV28 to TRBJ2-7; 9 bases line up with TRBD2. The CDR3 is 14 amino acids. In germline, CDR1 is MDHEN, CDR2 SYDVKM. With 1 base clipped from V and 6 bases from J, the junction kept 4 bases outside the gene matches. The CDR3: CASSLYPSGIEQYF. For the CDR3, the DNA is TGTGCCAGCAGTTTATACCCTAGCGGGATCGAGCAGTACTTC.

The chain has TRBV7-2 and TRBJ1-3, with unresolved D. CDR1 and CDR2 (germline): SGHTA, FQGNSA. The CDR3 runs 14 residues. V dropped 1 base and J dropped 4 bases, with 8 bases sitting between them. Written as DNA, the CDR3 is TGTGCCAGCAGCTTAGTTTCGTCCGGAAACACCATATATTTT. Encoded protein: CASSLVSSGNTIYF.

This CDR3 is CASSQGYMRTGVNQETQYF. Here the CDR3 DNA reads TGTGCCAGCAGCCAAGGGTATATGAGGACAGGGGTAAACCAAGAGACCCAGTACTTC. V and J are TRBV4-2 and TRBJ2-5; 9 nucleotides agree with TRBD1. The J segment lost 0 bases and the V segment lost 1 base, leaving 12 bases of the junction unmatched. The germline gives CDR1 LGHNA, CDR2 YNFKEQ. CDR3 length: 19 residues.

V gene TRBV7-8 combines with J gene TRBJ2-7; a possible D gene is TRBD1 (5 bases). CDR3 length: 14 amino acids. Trimming took 5 bases from V and 2 from J, leaving 13 bases between them. Germline loops: CDR1 SGHVS, CDR2 FQNEAQ. The CDR3, as DNA: TGTGCCAGCAGCACCAGGACACAGGCCTACGAGCAGTACTTC. Translating it yields CASSTRTQAYEQYF.

The chain links TRBV5-6 to TRBJ2-5; D might be TRBD2 (7 bases). The length of the CDR3 is 16 residues. Germline V CDR1 and CDR2: SGHDT, YYEEEE. Deletions cut 4 bases from V and 7 bases from J, with 23 bases between. The CDR3 coding sequence is TGTGCCAGCAGCCCAGACGACAGGCCCGCGGGGGCGACCCAGTACTTC. This encodes CASSPDDRPAGATQYF.

This clone has a single count. The genes are TRBV12-5 and TRBJ2-7, with D perhaps TRBD2 (6 bases). The CDR3 is 16 residues long. Trimming cost V 5 bases and J 1 base, with 18 bases left between them. Germline CDR1 is LGHNT and CDR2 is FRNRAP. The CDR3 DNA is TGTGCTAGTGGTACCCTTGATGTGCGGGGATCCTACGAGCAGTACTTC. Protein sequence: CASGTLDVRGSYEQYF.

This clone has only one observation. The gene calls are TRBV7-6 and TRBJ2-1; D is perhaps TRBD1 (6 bases). CDR1 SGHVS and CDR2 FNYEAQ come from the germline V gene. This CDR3 contains 12 residues. Trimming shortened V by 5 bases and J by 6 bases, and 8 bases separated the two germline ends. CDR3 DNA: TGTGCCAGCAGCCTACAGGGCAATGAGCAGTTCTTC. Translated, it gives CASSLQGNEQFF.

The V and J genes are TRBV28 and TRBJ2-1; 8 nucleotides match TRBD2. The germline gives CDR1 MDHEN, CDR2 SYDVKM. V lost 4 bases, J lost 5 bases, and 10 bases stayed unmatched. This CDR3 is 16 amino acids long. The CDR3 DNA reads TGTGCCAGCAGTTCCGAACCGGCGGGACTAGACAATGAGCAGTTCTTC. The encoded protein is CASSSEPAGLDNEQFF.

This chain uses TRBV29-1 with TRBJ2-7; D possibly corresponds to TRBD2 (5 bases). The CDR3 has 12 amino acids. V gave up 2 bases and J gave up 3 bases, with 8 bases separating them. CDR1 and CDR2 from the germline V gene are SQVTM and ANQGSEA. As DNA, the CDR3 is TGCAGCGTTGAACTAGCTGGCTACGAGCAGTACTTC. Translating it yields CSVELAGYEQYF.

This clone was counted only a few times. The chain joins TRBV5-6 to TRBJ2-1; TRBD2 is a possible D gene (7 bases). CDR1 SGHDT and CDR2 YYEEEE come from the germline V gene. The CDR3 is 17 amino acids. V was trimmed by 0 bases and J by 2 bases, leaving 15 bases between them. The CDR3 sequence is CASSLAGGRGTYNEQFF. The CDR3 bases are TGTGCCAGCAGCTTGGCCGGGGGGCGGGGAACCTACAATGAGCAGTTCTTC.

In this sample, this clone turned up a few times. V and J are TRBV9 and TRBJ1-3; the D gene is possibly TRBD1 (6 bases). This CDR3 has 15 residues. The V end lost 0 bases, the J end lost 0 bases, and 7 bases lay between the germline ends. CDR1 is SGDLS, CDR2 YYNGEE, per germline. Here the CDR3 DNA reads TGTGCCAGCAGCGTAGGGACAGCCTCTGGAAACACCATATATTTT. Protein: CASSVGTASGNTIYF.

The J gene is TRBJ2-7, the V gene TRBV4-1, with 8 bases identical to TRBD1. V trimming: 1 base; J trimming: 3 bases; junction bases outside the gene matches: 8. Germline values: CDR1 MGHRA, CDR2 YSYEKL. This CDR3 contains 16 residues. In DNA form, the CDR3 reads TGCGCCAGCAGCCAAGCCCCGACAGGGGCCGGCTACGAGCAGTACTTC. The encoded protein is CASSQAPTGAGYEQYF.

The CDR3 is CASKGSWGEKLFF. The CDR3 DNA sequence: TGTGCCAGCAAGGGATCCTGGGGCGAAAAACTGTTTTTT. V and J are TRBV6-5 and TRBJ1-4; TRBD1 might be the D (5 bases). The CDR3 length is 13 residues. The V gene's germline CDR1 is MNHEY and CDR2 SVGAGI. V lost 7 bases and J lost 8, with 14 bases in between.

The J gene is TRBJ2-2, the V gene TRBV5-6; D uncertain. This CDR3 region has 12 residues. Germline CDR1 reads SGHDT; CDR2 reads YYEEEE. V shed 3 bases and J shed 6 bases, with 6 bases lying between them. CDR3 DNA sequence: TGTGCCAGCAGCTCGCCGGCCGGGGAGCTGTTTTTT. Protein product: CASSSPAGELFF.

J is TRBJ2-5 and V is TRBV6-1, with 9 bases that match TRBD2. The CDR3 sequence is 18 residues long. Per the germline V gene, CDR1 is MNHNS and CDR2 is SASEGT. The V and J ends lost 0 bases and 5 bases, in that order; junction bases with no gene match: 13. CDR3 residues: CASSEAGVVAGDPETQYF. The CDR3 DNA follows: TGTGCCAGCAGTGAAGCAGGGGTGGTAGCGGGAGACCCGGAGACCCAGTACTTC.

The chain combines TRBV6-1 with TRBJ2-2; TRBD2 matches at 7 bases. This CDR3 region has 15 residues. Germline assignment: CDR1 MNHNS and CDR2 SASEGT. V lost 11 bases to trimming and J lost 5 bases; unmatched junction nucleotides: 14. Written as DNA, the CDR3 is TGTGCCGGGAGGGATGCCACACTTTTAACCGGGGAGCTGTTTTTT. It yields the protein CAGRDATLLTGELFF.

This chain connects TRBV5-6 to TRBJ2-5, with D possibly matching TRBD1 (6 bases). In germline, CDR1 is SGHDT, CDR2 YYEEEE. This CDR3 comprises 16 residues. The V end lost 0 bases, the J end lost 0 bases, and 12 bases lay between the germline ends. In DNA form, the CDR3 reads TGTGCCAGCAGCTTGGAGGGACACCCGTACCAAGAGACCCAGTACTTC. Translated: CASSLEGHPYQETQYF.

This clone showed up just a few times. The J gene is TRBJ1-1, the V gene TRBV4-3, with D possibly being TRBD1 (5 bases). The CDR3 has 15 amino acids. V lost 1 base to trimming and J lost 1 base, with 10 bases between them. Germline CDR1 LGHNA, CDR2 YSLEER. CDR3 nucleotides: TGCGCCAGCAGCCAAGCCGCGGGGCCGAACACTGAAGCTTTCTTT. Translated: CASSQAAGPNTEAFF.

This chain uses TRBV5-5 with TRBJ1-1; the D is unclear. Germline CDR1 reads SGHKS; CDR2 reads YYEKEE (reference sequence). This CDR3 spans 15 amino acids. V was clipped by 4 bases and J by 0 bases, with 13 bases between them. As DNA, the CDR3 is TGTGCCAGCAGCCTAACAACAGCTATGAACACTGAAGCTTTCTTT. It encodes CASSLTTAMNTEAFF.

This clone was seen only a few times. The chain links TRBV9 to TRBJ2-4; D is uncertain. The CDR3 is 16 amino acids. The V and J ends lost 2 bases and 2 bases respectively, with 14 bases between them. CDR1 SGDLS and CDR2 YYNGEE come from the germline V gene. This CDR3 reads CASSVSPQVTKNIQYF. In DNA, the CDR3 is TGTGCCAGCAGCGTCTCCCCCCAGGTGACCAAAAACATTCAGTACTTC.